Shown below are 25 T cell receptor beta chains from a single sample sequenced in a study of beta chain features in type 1 diabetes. Broader study findings: Shorter TCRB CDR3s, moderately but significantly so, were found in Type 1 diabetes patients in all four CD4+ subsets.

These TCRs' antigens remain unknown. The study reverse transcribed the entire isolated RNA, so it sequenced expressed TCRB transcripts. The protocol was immunoSEQ multiplex PCR, while the TCRdb copy is restricted to in-frame clones and leaves out a portion. The sample lists around 160,000 clones; roughly 9% were seen once. The sequenced sample was central memory CD4+ T cells from blood. These receptors came from a woman aged 30 to 39 with type 1 diabetes.

The chain carries TRBV5-4 and TRBJ2-5, with TRBD2 matching over 13 bases. V shed 4 bases and J 5 bases; nucleotides not matched to a gene: 5. Germline loops: CDR1 SGHNT, CDR2 YYREEE (reference sequence). The CDR3 runs 15 residues. The CDR3: CASSQGTSGMETQYF. The CDR3 bases are TGTGCCAGCAGCCAAGGGACTAGCGGGATGGAGACCCAGTACTTC.

The chain couples TRBV29-1 to TRBJ1-1; D perhaps matches TRBD1 (6 bases). The CDR3 consists of 13 residues. Trimming shortened V by 3 bases and J by 5 bases, and 13 bases separated the two germline ends. The germline CDR1 and CDR2 sequences are SQVTM and ANQGSEA. CDR3: CSVERERGTEAFF. The DNA for the CDR3 is TGCAGCGTTGAGAGGGAAAGGGGGACTGAAGCTTTCTTT.

This clone was found a few times. The genes are TRBV5-1 and TRBJ1-4; TRBD1 matches 8 bases. The CDR3 runs to 16 residues. J gave up 2 bases and V 5 bases, and 8 bases lay outside the gene matches. CDR1 is SGHRS, CDR2 YFSETQ, per germline. The CDR3 protein is CASRQSGGNTNEKLFF. The CDR3 DNA sequence: TGCGCCAGCAGGCAATCAGGGGGCAATACTAATGAAAAACTGTTTTTT.

This clone was recorded a few times. V and J are TRBV7-2 and TRBJ2-7; 10 nucleotides match TRBD1. J gave up 2 bases and V 3 bases, and 4 bases lay outside the gene matches. Germline V gene lookup returns CDR1 SGHTA and CDR2 FQGNSA. The CDR3 totals 15 residues. CDR3 nucleotides: TGTGCCAGCAGCTTCGGGACAGGGGTCACCTACGAGCAGTACTTC. Translation gives CASSFGTGVTYEQYF.

This chain joins TRBV11-3 and TRBJ1-5; a possible D gene is TRBD1 (5 bases). Germline V gives CDR1 SGHNT, CDR2 YENEEA. CDR3 length: 16 residues. Trimming cost V 5 bases and J 4 bases, with 18 bases left between them. The CDR3 sequence is CASSPENRNLNQPQHF. The CDR3 DNA is TGTGCCAGCAGCCCGGAGAACAGGAACCTGAATCAGCCCCAGCATTTT.

This chain connects TRBV27 to TRBJ2-7; 7 bases match TRBD2. The CDR3 has 13 amino acids. Germline CDR1 reads MNHEY; CDR2 reads SMNVEV (reference sequence). Trimming removed 5 bases from V and 7 bases from J; junction bases left unmatched: 8. The CDR3 reads CASSNQEGGEQYF. In DNA, the CDR3 is TGTGCCAGCAGTAATCAAGAGGGAGGGGAGCAGTACTTC.

This rearrangement joins TRBV5-1 to TRBJ1-1; perhaps TRBD1 as D (5 bases). The CDR3 is 16 amino acids. V was shortened by 2 bases and J by 0 bases, with 14 bases between the two germline ends. Germline V lookup: CDR1 SGHRS, CDR2 YFSETQ. The CDR3 nucleotides are TGCGCCAGCAGCTTTGACAGCTCTTGGATGAACACTGAAGCTTTCTTT. It translates to CASSFDSSWMNTEAFF.

This clone was detected a few times. This chain links TRBV4-2 with TRBJ2-1; D ambiguous. Germline V lookup: CDR1 LGHNA, CDR2 YNFKEQ. V was clipped by 0 bases and J by 5 bases, with 17 bases between them. There are 17 residues in the CDR3. For the CDR3, the DNA is TGTGCCAGCAGCCAAGATTTAAGCTCCGCGCCCAACAATGAGCAGTTCTTC. This translates into CASSQDLSSAPNNEQFF.

This clone was observed a few times. CDR3 sequence: CASTGTTGEETQYF. DNA for the CDR3: TGTGCCAGCACCGGGACTACCGGTGAAGAGACCCAGTACTTC. The chain uses TRBV2 and TRBJ2-5; TRBD2 aligns across 7 bases. V trimming: 7 bases; J trimming: 3 bases; junction bases outside the gene matches: 8. Per the germline V gene, CDR1 is SNHLY and CDR2 is FYNNEI. The CDR3 runs to 14 residues.

In this sample, this clone turned up a few times. V usage is TRBV5-6 and J usage is TRBJ1-1, with a weak D call TRBD1 (5 bases). Germline CDR1 reads SGHDT; CDR2 reads YYEEEE. V was clipped by 1 base and J by 1 base, with 8 bases between them. The CDR3 sequence is 14 residues long. DNA of the CDR3: TGTGCCAGCAGCTTGATAGGGGAGAACACTGAAGCTTTCTTT. Translating it yields CASSLIGENTEAFF.

This clone appeared a few times. The chain carries TRBV9 and TRBJ2-1; tentatively, D is TRBD1 (5 bases). The CDR3 extends over 13 amino acids. Germline CDR1 and CDR2: SGDLS and YYNGEE. Trimming cost V 0 bases and J 7 bases, with 8 bases left between them. This CDR3 is CASSVVSGNEQFF. Written as DNA, the CDR3 is TGTGCCAGCAGCGTAGTATCAGGGAATGAGCAGTTCTTC.

This clone was recorded a few times. The chain recombines TRBV9 with TRBJ2-3; maybe TRBD2 (6 bases). Germline V lookup: CDR1 SGDLS, CDR2 YYNGEE. This CDR3 spans 16 amino acids. V lost 3 bases, J lost 7 bases, and 21 bases lay in between. The CDR3 DNA reads TGTGCCAGCAGCGAGGGGAGCGGGTGGGGCATGAATACGCAGTATTTT. This gives the protein CASSEGSGWGMNTQYF.

This clone was seen more than once but under ten times. This chain links TRBV7-2 with TRBJ2-3; 7 nucleotides match TRBD1. From germline, CDR1 is SGHTA and CDR2 FQGNSA. The V and J ends lost 5 bases and 7 bases, in that order; junction bases with no gene match: 6. The CDR3 is made up of 13 amino acids. The CDR3 DNA is TGTGCCAGCAGCCTCCAGGGGGAAAATACGCAGTATTTT. This sequence encodes CASSLQGENTQYF.

The chain is built from TRBV18 and TRBJ2-7; maybe TRBD2 (5 bases). CDR1 is KGHSH and CDR2 is LQKENI in the germline V gene. V was clipped by 0 bases and J by 3 bases, with 9 bases between them. The length of the CDR3 is 14 residues. CDR3 in amino acids: CASSPPGANYEQYF. DNA for the CDR3: TGTGCCAGCTCACCACCGGGAGCCAACTACGAGCAGTACTTC.

This clone was detected only a few times. This sequence joins TRBV11-3 and TRBJ2-7; D might be TRBD2 (6 bases). Germline CDR1 is SGHNT and CDR2 is YENEEA. This CDR3 region has 13 residues. Trimming left V 7 bases short and J 6 bases short, with 16 bases between. The CDR3 sequence is CASTERGALEQYF. As DNA, the CDR3 is TGTGCCAGCACGGAACGCGGGGCCCTCGAGCAGTACTTC. The entire variable domain, with the rest obtained from reference TRBV11-3 and TRBJ2-7, is as follows: EAGVVQSPRYKIIEKKQPVAFWCNPISGHNTLYWYLQNLGQGPELLIRYENEEAVDDSQLPKDRFSAERLKGVDSTLKIQPAELGDSAVYLCASTERGALEQYFGPGTRLTVT.

This clone was counted a few times. The genes are TRBV5-6 and TRBJ2-1; TRBD1 is a possible D gene (5 bases). CDR3 length: 12 residues. Germline-derived CDR1 and CDR2 are SGHDT and YYEEEE. V lost 0 bases to trimming and J lost 11 bases, with 9 bases between them. The CDR3 bases are TGTGCCAGCAGCTTGGAAGACAGTCAGCAGTTCTTC. The encoded protein is CASSLEDSQQFF.

Only a few counts were recorded for this clone. The chain joins TRBV27 to TRBJ2-7; TRBD1 aligns across 9 bases. V gave up 2 bases and J gave up 5 bases; unmatched junction bases: 13. Germline V lookup: CDR1 MNHEY, CDR2 SMNVEV (reference sequence). CDR3 length equals 17 residues. The CDR3 spells CASSLKRWGTGNNEQYF. In DNA form, the CDR3 reads TGTGCCAGCAGTTTAAAACGGTGGGGGACAGGGAACAACGAGCAGTACTTC.

The rearrangement joins TRBV15 to TRBJ2-1, with 8 bases that match TRBD1. The CDR3 covers 16 residues. Germline CDR1 and CDR2: LNHNV and YYDKDF (reference sequence). Losses at the gene ends were 2 bases for V and 9 bases for J; bases not matched to a gene: 12. The CDR3 coding sequence is TGTGCCACCAGCAGAACCGGGACAGGTTTATTTAGTGAGCAGTTCTTC. Translated, it gives CATSRTGTGLFSEQFF.

V usage is TRBV11-2 and J usage is TRBJ2-2, with D maybe TRBD1 (6 bases). V was trimmed by 5 bases and J by 14 bases, leaving 21 bases between them. Germline V gene data show CDR1 as SGHAT and CDR2 as FQNNGV. The CDR3 totals 14 residues. CDR3 nucleotide sequence: TGTGCCAGCAGCCTCCTTCGCAGGGGCTCGGAACTGTTTTTT. Its translation is CASSLLRRGSELFF.

This chain joins TRBV5-1 and TRBJ1-5; TRBD1 agrees at 7 bases. Germline V gene lookup returns CDR1 SGHRS and CDR2 YFSETQ. V was pared by 5 bases and J by 5 bases, with 10 bases of the junction left unmatched. CDR3 length: 15 amino acids. The CDR3 DNA follows: TGCGCCAGCAGAGTCACAGGGGAGTCGCATCAGCCCCAGCATTTT. Its protein is CASRVTGESHQPQHF.

This clone was observed a few times. The V call is TRBV7-2, the J call TRBJ2-2; perhaps TRBD1 as D (7 bases). The CDR3 sequence is 17 residues long. Germline CDR1 SGHTA, CDR2 FQGNSA. The V and J ends lost 1 base and 0 bases respectively, with 12 bases between them. The CDR3 nucleotides read TGTGCCAGCAGCTTAGGGGGCGGGACAGCGAACACCGGGGAGCTGTTTTTT. This codes for CASSLGGGTANTGELFF.

This clone came up a few times. The chain links TRBV5-1 to TRBJ2-1; TRBD2 matches at 13 bases. Per germline, CDR1 SGHRS and CDR2 YFSETQ. The J segment lost 0 bases and the V segment lost 6 bases, leaving 6 bases of the junction unmatched. This CDR3 has 17 amino acids. The CDR3 here is CASTGTSGESSYNEQFF. Written as DNA, the CDR3 is TGCGCCAGCACCGGGACTAGCGGGGAGAGCTCCTACAATGAGCAGTTCTTC. The full variable domain, in which reference TRBV5-1 and TRBJ2-1 provide the parts outside the CDR3, is KAGVTQTPRYLIKTRGQQVTLSCSPISGHRSVSWYQQTPGQGLQFLFEYFSETQRNKGNFPGRFSGRQFSNSRSEMNVSTLELGDSALYLCASTGTSGESSYNEQFFGPGTRLTVL.

The chain links TRBV18 to TRBJ2-6, with D maybe TRBD2 (5 bases). Trimming took off 2 bases at V and 3 bases at J, with 5 bases between the two ends. From germline, CDR1 is KGHSH and CDR2 LQKENI. This CDR3 contains 14 residues. The CDR3 loop is CASSPEGGANVLTF. DNA of the CDR3: TGTGCCAGCTCACCAGAGGGTGGGGCCAACGTCCTGACTTTC.

The V gene is TRBV28, the J gene TRBJ2-5; the D gene is possibly TRBD1 (5 bases). There are 12 residues in the CDR3. V shed 7 bases and J shed 2 bases, with 8 bases lying between them. CDR1 and CDR2 (germline): MDHEN, SYDVKM. The CDR3 region has the DNA TGTGCCAGCAACGACAGACAAGAGACCCAGTACTTC. Amino acids: CASNDRQETQYF.

This clone was detected only a few times. The chain recombines TRBV28 with TRBJ1-2, with D perhaps matching TRBD1 (6 bases). This CDR3 spans 15 amino acids. Germline lookup yields CDR1 MDHEN and CDR2 SYDVKM. The germline V and J ends were trimmed by 6 bases and 4 bases, with 18 bases remaining between them. For the CDR3, the DNA is TGTGCCAGCAGCGTAGACAGGCCCTGGGGCTATGGCTACACCTTC. This encodes CASSVDRPWGYGYTF.